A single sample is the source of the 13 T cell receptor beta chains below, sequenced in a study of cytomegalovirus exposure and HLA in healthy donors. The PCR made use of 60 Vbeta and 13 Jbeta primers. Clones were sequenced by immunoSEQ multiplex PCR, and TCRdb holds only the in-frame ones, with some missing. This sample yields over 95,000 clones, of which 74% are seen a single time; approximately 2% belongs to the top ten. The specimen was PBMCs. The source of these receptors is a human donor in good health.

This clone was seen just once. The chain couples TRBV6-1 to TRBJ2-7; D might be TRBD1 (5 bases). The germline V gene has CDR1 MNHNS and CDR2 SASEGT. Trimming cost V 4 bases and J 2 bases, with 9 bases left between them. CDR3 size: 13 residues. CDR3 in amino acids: CASSAGLAYEQYF. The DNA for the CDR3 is TGTGCCAGCAGTGCAGGGTTGGCCTACGAGCAGTACTTC.

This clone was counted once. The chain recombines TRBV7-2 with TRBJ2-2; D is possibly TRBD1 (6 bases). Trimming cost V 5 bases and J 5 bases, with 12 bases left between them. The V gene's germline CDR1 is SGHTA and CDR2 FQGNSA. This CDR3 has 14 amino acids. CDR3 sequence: CASSPSGETGELFF. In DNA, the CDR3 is TGTGCCAGCAGCCCCTCAGGGGAAACCGGGGAGCTGTTTTTT. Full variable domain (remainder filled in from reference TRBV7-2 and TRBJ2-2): GAGVSQSPSNKVTEKGKDVELRCDPISGHTALYWYRQSLGQGLEFLIYFQGNSAPDKSGLPSDRFSAERTGGSVSTLTIQRTQQEDSAVYLCASSPSGETGELFFGEGSRLTVL.

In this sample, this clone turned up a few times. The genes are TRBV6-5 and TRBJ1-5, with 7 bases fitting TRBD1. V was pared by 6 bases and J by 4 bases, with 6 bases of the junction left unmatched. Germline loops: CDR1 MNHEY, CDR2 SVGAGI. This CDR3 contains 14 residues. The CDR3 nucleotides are TGTGCCAGCAGAAACACAGGGGCGAATCAGCCCCAGCATTTT. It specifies CASRNTGANQPQHF.

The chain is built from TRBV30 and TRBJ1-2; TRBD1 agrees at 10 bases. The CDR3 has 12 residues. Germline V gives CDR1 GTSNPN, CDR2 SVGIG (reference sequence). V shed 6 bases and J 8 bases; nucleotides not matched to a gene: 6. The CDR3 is CACWKGQGGYTF. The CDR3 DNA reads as TGTGCCTGCTGGAAGGGACAGGGGGGCTACACCTTC.

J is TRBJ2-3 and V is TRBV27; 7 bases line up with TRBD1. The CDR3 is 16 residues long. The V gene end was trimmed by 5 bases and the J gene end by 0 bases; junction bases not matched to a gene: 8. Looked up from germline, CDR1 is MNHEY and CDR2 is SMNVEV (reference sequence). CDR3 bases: TGTGCCAGCAGTGAAGGACAGGTGGGGAGCACAGATACGCAGTATTTT. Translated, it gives CASSEGQVGSTDTQYF.

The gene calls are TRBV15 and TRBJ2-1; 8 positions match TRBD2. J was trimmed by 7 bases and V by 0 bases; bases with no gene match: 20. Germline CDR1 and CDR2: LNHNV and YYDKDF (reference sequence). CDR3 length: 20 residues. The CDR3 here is CATSRDWLASGWWGGNEQFF. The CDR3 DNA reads TGTGCCACCAGCAGAGATTGGTTGGCTAGCGGGTGGTGGGGGGGGAATGAGCAGTTCTTC.

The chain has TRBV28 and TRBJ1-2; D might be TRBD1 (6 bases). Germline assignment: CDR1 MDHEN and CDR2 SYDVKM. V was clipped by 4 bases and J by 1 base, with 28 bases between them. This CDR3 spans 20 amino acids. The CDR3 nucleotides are TGTGCCAGCAGTTCCACCCGCCTCAAAGAATTCAGGGGATATAACTATGGCTACACCTTC. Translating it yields CASSSTRLKEFRGYNYGYTF.

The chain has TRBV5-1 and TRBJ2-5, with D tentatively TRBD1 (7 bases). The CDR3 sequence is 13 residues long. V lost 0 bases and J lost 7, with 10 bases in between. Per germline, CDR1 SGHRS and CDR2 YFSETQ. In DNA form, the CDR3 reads TGCGCCAGCAGCTTGGGACAGGGAGGGACCCAGTACTTC. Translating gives CASSLGQGGTQYF. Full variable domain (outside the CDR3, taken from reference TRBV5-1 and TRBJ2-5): KAGVTQTPRYLIKTRGQQVTLSCSPISGHRSVSWYQQTPGQGLQFLFEYFSETQRNKGNFPGRFSGRQFSNSRSEMNVSTLELGDSALYLCASSLGQGGTQYFGPGTRLLVL.

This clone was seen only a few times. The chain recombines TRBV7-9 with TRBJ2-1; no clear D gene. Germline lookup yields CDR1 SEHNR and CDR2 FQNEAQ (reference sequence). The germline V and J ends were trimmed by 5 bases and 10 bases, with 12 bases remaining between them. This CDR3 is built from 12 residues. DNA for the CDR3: TGTGCCAGCAGCCCCCGCGGAGAGGAGCAGTTCTTC. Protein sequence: CASSPRGEEQFF.

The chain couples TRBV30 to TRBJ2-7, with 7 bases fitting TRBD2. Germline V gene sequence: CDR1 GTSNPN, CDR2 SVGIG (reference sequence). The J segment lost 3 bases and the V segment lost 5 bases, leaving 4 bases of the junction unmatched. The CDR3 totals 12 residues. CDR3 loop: CAWGGEGYEQYF. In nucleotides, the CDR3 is TGTGCCTGGGGGGGGGAAGGCTACGAGCAGTACTTC.

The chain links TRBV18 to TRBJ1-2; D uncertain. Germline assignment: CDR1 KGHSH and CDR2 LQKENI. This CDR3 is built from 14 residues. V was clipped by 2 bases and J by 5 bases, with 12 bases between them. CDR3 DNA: TGTGCCAGCTCACCAAGCAGGTCATTATATGGCTACACCTTC. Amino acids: CASSPSRSLYGYTF.

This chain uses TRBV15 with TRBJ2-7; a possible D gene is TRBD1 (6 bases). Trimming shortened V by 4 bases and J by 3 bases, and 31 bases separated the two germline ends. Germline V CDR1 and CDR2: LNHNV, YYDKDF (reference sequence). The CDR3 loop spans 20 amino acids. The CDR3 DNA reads TGTGCCACCAGCAAAGGGGAAGACACGCCAGGGGTCCCTTTTAACTACGAGCAGTACTTC. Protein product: CATSKGEDTPGVPFNYEQYF.

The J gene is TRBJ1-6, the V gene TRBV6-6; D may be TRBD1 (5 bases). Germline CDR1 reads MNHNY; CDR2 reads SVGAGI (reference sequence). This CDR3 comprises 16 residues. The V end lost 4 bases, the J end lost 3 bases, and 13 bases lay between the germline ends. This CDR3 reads CASSSRGELYNSPLHF. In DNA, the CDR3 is TGTGCCAGCAGTTCACGGGGGGAACTCTATAATTCACCCCTCCACTTT.